The 3 T cell receptor beta chains given below trace back to one sample, sequenced in a study of cytomegalovirus exposure and HLA in healthy donors. The PCR used 60 Vbeta and 13 Jbeta primers. Sequencing used immunoSEQ multiplex PCR; TCRdb keeps in-frame clones, though not all of them. The sample has 150,000 to 200,000 clones, roughly 68% seen once; the top ten hold less than 2%. The sample taken for sequencing was PBMCs. Source of these receptors: a woman in her 30s in good health and CMV-seronegative.

This clone has more than one count but fewer than ten. The chain employs TRBV18 and TRBJ2-3; 9 nucleotides agree with TRBD1. There are 15 residues in the CDR3. Germline V CDR1 and CDR2: KGHSH, LQKENI. V dropped 3 bases and J dropped 5; count of bases not matched to a gene: 6. The CDR3 DNA reads TGTGCCAGCTCACCGGGACAGGGAATCATAGATACGCAGTATTTT. Translating it yields CASSPGQGIIDTQYF. Variable domain in full (rest from reference TRBV18 and TRBJ2-3): NAGVMQNPRHLVRRRGQEARLRCSPMKGHSHVYWYRQLPEEGLKFMVYLQKENIIDESGMPKERFSAEFPKEGPSILRIQQVVRGDSAAYFCASSPGQGIIDTQYFGPGTRLTVL.

J is TRBJ2-3 and V is TRBV27, with a possible D match to TRBD2 (5 bases). This CDR3 is built from 15 residues. The V and J ends lost 1 base and 4 bases respectively, with 12 bases between them. Germline loops: CDR1 MNHEY, CDR2 SMNVEV (reference sequence). The CDR3 DNA is TGTGCCAGCAGTTTATTCATGGGAGAGTCAGATACGCAGTATTTT. It encodes CASSLFMGESDTQYF.

The genes are TRBV6-5 and TRBJ1-1; TRBD1 agrees at 8 bases. V gave up 6 bases and J gave up 4 bases; unmatched junction bases: 7. In germline, CDR1 is MNHEY, CDR2 SVGAGI. This CDR3 is 14 amino acids long. CDR3 region: CASRPGGAGTEAFF. The CDR3, as DNA: TGTGCCAGCAGACCAGGGGGCGCGGGCACTGAAGCTTTCTTT.